This T cell receptor beta chain was identified in a study of Ad26.COV2.S vaccination and SARS-CoV-2 variants. The data were produced by immunoSEQ multiplex PCR, yet TCRdb's version contains in-frame clones alone and is incomplete. The data hold 510,000 or so clones, with roughly 85% observed a single time. Points from the study as a whole: Overall T cell responses may have been underestimated by the analyses of TCR breadth and depth. For non-spike TCRs, breadth in vaccine recipients resembled that in placebo recipients.

On this clone itself: The antigen remains unidentified.

Sample treatment: some 20 received Ad26.COV2.S at low or high dose, single or two shots; several received placebo; per-sample allocation not given. Sampling occurred on day 63 after the first vaccine or placebo injection. Built on an Ad26 vector, the vaccine expressed Wuhan-strain SARS-CoV-2 spike. The CDR3 runs to 12 residues. Germline CDR1 and CDR2: SQVTM and ANQGSEA. V was pared by 6 bases and J by 4 bases, with 3 bases of the junction left unmatched. The chain employs TRBV29-1 and TRBJ2-3; 8 nucleotides agree with TRBD2. This TCR derives from a person aged 18-65 years who received the Ad26.COV2.S COVID-19 vaccine or a placebo. Sequencing was performed on peripheral blood, taken in a trial of Ad26.COV2.S vaccine versus placebo. Here the CDR3 DNA reads TGCAGCGTGGCGGGGGGTGCAGATACGCAGTATTTT. This gives the protein CSVAGGADTQYF.